The rows below give T cell receptor beta chains drawn from one sample of a study of shared clonotypes between healthy human individuals. The method was immunoSEQ multiplex PCR; TCRdb's version includes in-frame clones alone and lacks a portion of them. The sample has approximately 2.4 million clones, approximately 96% seen once; the top ten hold about 0.13%. The sequenced sample consisted of naive CD4+ T cells sorted from blood. The source is a young man in good health. The CDR3 runs from the conserved cysteine through the conserved F or W. The order of the fields is J gene, D gene, V gene, clone size, CDR3 DNA, CDR3 protein. A D gene is named only where the DNA matches it firmly. Clone size appears in some rows only: once, few, many, or a class for an expanded clone.

>TRBJ2-3|.|TRBV11-3|.
TGTGCCAGCAGCCTCCGAGCTAGGGATACGCAGTATTTT
CASSLRARDTQYF
>TRBJ2-5|.|TRBV29-1|.
TGCAGCGTACGGCAGGGGTCGTTACTAGCGAAAGAGACCCAGTACTTC
CSVRQGSLLAKETQYF
>TRBJ2-7|.|TRBV11-2|.
TGTGCCAGCAGTACCCAGACTTACGAGCAGTACTTC
CASSTQTYEQYF
>TRBJ1-5|TRBD1|TRBV19|.
TGTGCCAGTACCCAGGGACAGGGAGCAGCTAGCAATCAGCCCCAGCATTTT
CASTQGQGAASNQPQHF
>TRBJ1-1|.|TRBV9|.
TGTGCCAGCAGCGTAGCTGCGATGAACACTGAAGCTTTCTTT
CASSVAAMNTEAFF
>TRBJ2-3|TRBD2|TRBV10-1|.
TGCGCCAGCAGTGAGTCGGAAGCGGGAGGGACAGATACGCAGTATTTT
CASSESEAGGTDTQYF
>TRBJ1-5|.|TRBV11-2|.
TGTGCCAGCAGCTTAGTTCCGAATCAGCCCCAGCATTTT
CASSLVPNQPQHF
>TRBJ1-6|.|TRBV15|.
TGTGCCACCAGCCCGTCAGGGGTTAATTCACCCCTCCACTTT
CATSPSGVNSPLHF
>TRBJ2-5|TRBD1|TRBV10-3|.
TGTGCCATCAGTGGACAGGGGCTGGAGACCCAGTACTTC
CAISGQGLETQYF
>TRBJ2-2|TRBD1|TRBV5-1|.
TGCGCCAGCGCAGGGGGCCGAAACACCGGGGAGCTGTTTTTT
CASAGGRNTGELFF
>TRBJ1-6|TRBD1|TRBV5-1|.
TGCGCCAGCAGCTTGGGGACAGGGGACCTGTCGCCCCTCCACTTT
CASSLGTGDLSPLHF
>TRBJ1-2|.|TRBV10-3|.
TGTGCCATCAGTGAGTCTCGGGGTAGGGAAGGTGGCTACACCTTC
CAISESRGREGGYTF
>TRBJ1-2|.|TRBV14|.
TGTGCCAGCAGCCAAAACTTATGGGGCCGTGGCTACACCTTC
CASSQNLWGRGYTF
>TRBJ2-4|TRBD2|TRBV9|.
TGTGCCAGCAGCGTAGCGACTAGCGGGAGTCCGGGTAACATTCAGTACTTC
CASSVATSGSPGNIQYF
>TRBJ2-5|TRBD1|TRBV5-8|.
TGTGCCAGCAGCTCTCGACAGGGTTTTGAGACCCAGTACTTC
CASSSRQGFETQYF
>TRBJ1-5|.|TRBV28|few
TGTGCCAGCAGTTGGAGTCAGCCCCAGCATTTT
CASSWSQPQHF
>TRBJ1-6|.|TRBV2|.
TGTGCCAGCAGTGAACCTGGGGGCTACCTCCACTTT
CASSEPGGYLHF
>TRBJ2-2|TRBD2|TRBV27|.
TGTGCCAGCAGTCTTCGACTAGCGGGGGGGGCCGGGGAGCTGTTTTTT
CASSLRLAGGAGELFF
>TRBJ2-5|.|TRBV6-5|.
TGTGCCAGCAGCCAAGGGGGGGCCAGCCAAGAGACCCAGTACTTC
CASSQGGASQETQYF
>TRBJ1-5|.|TRBV4-1|.
TGCGCCAGCAGCGGTACAGAAAACAATCAGCCCCAGCATTTT
CASSGTENNQPQHF
>TRBJ2-1|.|TRBV7-2|.
TGTGCCAGCAGCTCACCGGGACCCGTCAATGAGCAGTTCTTC
CASSSPGPVNEQFF
>TRBJ1-3|TRBD1|TRBV6-5|.
TGTGCCAGCACTTATCGACAGGGGTCGGGTGGAAACACCATATATTTT
CASTYRQGSGGNTIYF
>TRBJ2-5|TRBD2|TRBV7-2|.
TGTGCCAGCAGCCGGACTAGCGGGGGGGCGAGGGAGACCCAGTACTTC
CASSRTSGGARETQYF
>TRBJ2-5|TRBD2|TRBV9|.
TGTGCCAGCAGCGTAGCTTCGGGAGGAAAAGAGACCCAGTACTTC
CASSVASGGKETQYF
>TRBJ2-3|.|TRBV5-4|.
TGTGCCAGCACCTCCTTTTGGAGCACAGATACGCAGTATTTT
CASTSFWSTDTQYF
>TRBJ1-4|.|TRBV5-1|.
TGCGCCAGCAGCCTCGCTGATACGGCAGACCTTAATGAAAAACTGTTTTTT
CASSLADTADLNEKLFF
>TRBJ2-3|.|TRBV5-6|.
TGTGCCAGCAGCTTGAGGAGCCTTACAGATACGCAGTATTTT
CASSLRSLTDTQYF
>TRBJ2-3|.|TRBV6-1|.
TGTGCCAGCGGCGAGGGAAGGGCGGGCACAGATACGCAGTATTTT
CASGEGRAGTDTQYF
>TRBJ2-1|TRBD2|TRBV7-2|.
TGTGCCAGCAGTCGCCGCCCGGGCGGGAGCTCCTACAATGAGCAGTTCTTC
CASSRRPGGSSYNEQFF
>TRBJ2-7|.|TRBV6-1|.
TGTGCCAGCAACCCAGGGTGGGGGCGTACTAACGAGCAGTACTTC
CASNPGWGRTNEQYF
>TRBJ2-7|.|TRBV7-9|.
TGTGCCAGCCGGTGGCAGGCCTCCTACGAGCAGTACTTC
CASRWQASYEQYF
>TRBJ2-7|.|TRBV5-4|.
TGTGCCAGCAGCTTGGATTTCGGGGGGCCCTACGAGCAGTACTTC
CASSLDFGGPYEQYF
>TRBJ1-5|.|TRBV19|once
TGTGCCAGTAGTAAGGCGGACGGATATAGCAATCAGCCCCAGCATTTT
CASSKADGYSNQPQHF
>TRBJ2-1|.|TRBV5-1|.
TGCGCCAGCAGCTTAACAGGGCTAAACTACAATGAGCAGTTCTTC
CASSLTGLNYNEQFF
>TRBJ2-1|TRBD2|TRBV4-1|.
TGCGCCAGCAGCCCACTCGCCGGGACTAGCAGCGATGAGCAGTTCTTC
CASSPLAGTSSDEQFF
>TRBJ1-5|.|TRBV7-2|.
TGTGCCAGCAGCTTAGTGGGGGATAATAGCAATCAGCCCCAGCATTTT
CASSLVGDNSNQPQHF
>TRBJ1-5|.|TRBV19|.
TGTGCCAGTAGTATTCAGGGGACTCAGCCCCAGCATTTT
CASSIQGTQPQHF
>TRBJ2-1|TRBD2|TRBV10-3|.
TGTGCCATCAGTGAGGATAGCGGGAGTGGATGGGGTGATGAGCAGTTCTTC
CAISEDSGSGWGDEQFF
>TRBJ2-2|.|TRBV5-4|.
TGTGCCAGCAGCTTACTAGATACCGGGGAGCTGTTTTTT
CASSLLDTGELFF
>TRBJ2-7|TRBD1|TRBV9|.
TGTGCCAGCAGCGTGGGGACAGGGATCCACGAGCAGTACTTC
CASSVGTGIHEQYF
>TRBJ2-7|.|TRBV11-2|.
TGTGCCAGCAGCTGGGGCTACGAGCAGTACTTC
CASSWGYEQYF
>TRBJ2-5|.|TRBV29-1|.
TGCAGCGTTGATACGGCGGGAAGCCAAGAGACCCAGTACTTC
CSVDTAGSQETQYF
>TRBJ1-5|TRBD1|TRBV7-2|.
TGTGCCAGCAGCTTAGAGGGGGCGGGCAATCAGCCCCAGCATTTT
CASSLEGAGNQPQHF
>TRBJ1-2|TRBD1|TRBV28|.
TGTGCCAGCAGTTTATTGCCGGGGACAGGGAATAACTATGGCTACACCTTC
CASSLLPGTGNNYGYTF
>TRBJ1-1|.|TRBV5-1|once
TGCGCCAGCCAGGCGATCGGAAACACTGAAGCTTTCTTT
CASQAIGNTEAFF
>TRBJ2-3|TRBD2|TRBV25-1|once
TGTGCCAGCAGTCTGAGCGGGGGGGCCACAGATACGCAGTATTTT
CASSLSGGATDTQYF
>TRBJ1-1|.|TRBV28|.
TGTGCCAGCAGATCAACAGGGCGAGTGACTGAAGCTTTCTTT
CASRSTGRVTEAFF
>TRBJ2-7|.|TRBV6-6|.
TGTGCCAGCAGTTTTGCCCCCTACGAGCAGTACTTC
CASSFAPYEQYF
>TRBJ2-7|TRBD1|TRBV9|.
TGTGCCAGCAGCGAGGGGACAGGCACCTACGAGCAGTACTTC
CASSEGTGTYEQYF